Presented here are 26 T cell receptor beta chains from one specimen sequenced in a study of T cells in Graves' hyperthyroidism and ophthalmopathy. Amplified regions were TCR beta CDR3 sequences from RNA transcripts. HTBI primers were employed in a first-round RT-PCR of the TCR CDR3. MiXCR was run by TCRdb on the multiplex PCR reads, yielding one entry per CDR3 protein. The table includes hundreds of thousands of distinct CDR3 sequences, 38% detected once. The sequenced sample consisted of blood. These receptors all come from a man aged 18 to 29 with Graves' hyperthyroidism.

The V gene is TRBV9, the J gene TRBJ1-1; no definite D call. Germline V gene lookup returns CDR1 SGDLS and CDR2 YYNGEE. With 4 bases removed from V and 4 bases from J, the gap between germline ends came to 11 bases. This CDR3 contains 13 residues. The DNA for the CDR3 is TGTGCCAGCAGCCCGAGGGTAAGCACTGAAGCTTTCTTT. This gives the protein CASSPRVSTEAFF.

The chain is built from TRBV10-2 and TRBJ1-4; 10 nucleotides line up with TRBD1. V lost 5 bases and J lost 7; bases outside the gene matches: 7. Germline V gives CDR1 WSHSY, CDR2 SAAADI. This CDR3 contains 15 residues. CDR3 nucleotides: TGCGCCAGCAGTTCTCCGGGACAGGGGAGTGAAAAACTGTTTTTT. It is translated as CASSSPGQGSEKLFF.

The V and J genes are TRBV2 and TRBJ2-7; 14 bases align to TRBD2. Germline V gene data show CDR1 as SNHLY and CDR2 as FYNNEI. The V segment lost 6 bases and the J segment 4 bases; nucleotides outside the gene matches: 8. The CDR3 covers 16 residues. In nucleotides, the CDR3 is TGTGCCAGCAGCCTAGGGACTAGCGGGGGCCCTTACGAGCAGTACTTC. Protein: CASSLGTSGGPYEQYF. The full variable domain, in which reference TRBV2 and TRBJ2-7 provide the parts outside the CDR3, is EPEVTQTPSHQVTQMGQEVILRCVPISNHLYFYWYRQILGQKVEFLVSFYNNEISEKSEIFDDQFSVERPDGSNFTLKIRSTKLEDSAMYFCASSLGTSGGPYEQYFGPGTRLTVT.

This clonotype came up a few times. The chain employs TRBV20-1 and TRBJ2-5; the D gene is possibly TRBD2 (7 bases). V dropped 0 bases and J dropped 6 bases, with 17 bases sitting between them. CDR1 is DFQATT, CDR2 SNEGSKA, per germline (reference sequence). The CDR3 totals 15 residues. As DNA, the CDR3 is TGCAGTGCTAGAGATATCGGCGGGGGCGGGAAGACCCAGTACTTC. Its protein product is CSARDIGGGGKTQYF.

The rearrangement uses TRBV7-2 and TRBJ2-7, with TRBD2 matching over 9 bases. The CDR3 is 10 amino acids. V was pared by 11 bases and J by 7 bases, with 3 bases of the junction left unmatched. Germline V gives CDR1 SGHTA, CDR2 FQGNSA. The CDR3, as DNA: TGTGCCTGGCTAGCGGGGGAGCAGTACTTC. Protein product: CAWLAGEQYF.

This clonotype was observed many times. This rearrangement joins TRBV20-1 to TRBJ2-7; tentatively, D is TRBD1 (5 bases). This CDR3 region has 14 residues. Trimming shortened V by 2 bases and J by 3 bases, and 14 bases separated the two germline ends. Looked up from germline, CDR1 is DFQATT and CDR2 is SNEGSKA (reference sequence). The CDR3 here is CSARPTDGHYEQYF. The DNA of the CDR3 is TGCAGTGCTAGACCGACAGATGGGCACTACGAGCAGTACTTC.

This clonotype was counted ten times or more. The chain employs TRBV20-1 and TRBJ1-2; no clear D. This CDR3 is built from 13 residues. With 3 bases removed from V and 2 bases from J, the gap between germline ends came to 10 bases. Germline CDR1 and CDR2: DFQATT and SNEGSKA (reference sequence). The CDR3 reads CSARMGGNYGYTF. CDR3 sequence (DNA): TGCAGTGCTAGGATGGGAGGGAACTATGGCTACACCTTC.

The sample holds many counts of this clonotype. The chain carries TRBV29-1 and TRBJ2-5; 8 bases agree with TRBD2. Unmatched junction bases numbered 8, after V lost 7 bases and J lost 4 bases. Germline CDR1 and CDR2: SQVTM and ANQGSEA. The CDR3 sequence is 13 residues long. Written as DNA, the CDR3 is TGCAGCGCTTCTAGCGGGCGCTCAGAGACCCAGTACTTC. The encoded protein is CSASSGRSETQYF.

The rearrangement links TRBV29-1 to TRBJ1-4; D unresolved. This CDR3 contains 13 residues. With 4 bases removed from V and 10 bases from J, the gap between germline ends came to 16 bases. Germline lookup yields CDR1 SQVTM and CDR2 ANQGSEA. CDR3 nucleotides: TGCAGCGTTGGGTACGCGAACACCGCAAAACTGTTTTTT. As protein: CSVGYANTAKLFF. The whole variable domain, remainder taken from reference TRBV29-1 and TRBJ1-4, is SAVISQKPSRDICQRGTSLTIQCQVDSQVTMMFWYRQQPGQSLTLIATANQGSEATYESGFVIDKFPISRPNLTFSTLTVSNMSPEDSSIYLCSVGYANTAKLFFGSGTQLSVL.

The V and J genes are TRBV10-3 and TRBJ1-1, with TRBD1 matching 9 bases. Germline V gene lookup returns CDR1 ENHRY and CDR2 SYGVKD. V lost 10 bases and J lost 4; bases outside the gene matches: 4. The CDR3 runs 12 residues. The CDR3 DNA reads TGTGCCACCGGGACAGGGCCCACTGAAGCTTTCTTT. Its translation: CATGTGPTEAFF.

V is TRBV7-9 and J is TRBJ2-7, with 8 bases that match TRBD1. Germline lookup yields CDR1 SEHNR and CDR2 FQNEAQ (reference sequence). V lost 6 bases, J lost 1 base, and 11 bases stayed unmatched. The CDR3 runs to 16 residues. The CDR3 sequence: CASSYSSGQVSYEQYF. In nucleotides, the CDR3 is TGTGCCAGCAGTTACTCATCGGGACAGGTGTCCTACGAGCAGTACTTC.

The V gene is TRBV6-5, the J gene TRBJ1-4; a weak D match, TRBD1 (6 bases). Germline V gives CDR1 MNHEY, CDR2 SVGAGI. The germline V and J ends were trimmed by 4 bases and 8 bases, with 14 bases remaining between them. CDR3 size: 14 residues. Written as DNA, the CDR3 is TGTGCCAGCAGTTGCTCAAGGGGGATCGAAAAACTGTTTTTT. Protein sequence: CASSCSRGIEKLFF.

The J gene is TRBJ1-1, the V gene TRBV9, with unresolved D. The CDR3 covers 13 residues. The germline gives CDR1 SGDLS, CDR2 YYNGEE. V gave up 0 bases and J gave up 5 bases, with 8 bases separating them. The CDR3 reads CASSVETGTEAFF. For the CDR3, the DNA is TGTGCCAGCAGCGTAGAAACGGGGACTGAAGCTTTCTTT. The entire variable domain, with the rest obtained from reference TRBV9 and TRBJ1-1, is as follows: DSGVTQTPKHLITATGQRVTLRCSPRSGDLSVYWYQQSLDQGLQFLIQYYNGEERAKGNILERFSAQQFPDLHSELNLSSLELGDSALYFCASSVETGTEAFFGQGTRLTVV.

V is TRBV13 and J is TRBJ2-7; 7 positions match TRBD2. CDR3 length: 16 residues. Germline CDR1 reads PRHDT; CDR2 reads FYEKMQ (reference sequence). V lost 0 bases and J lost 7; bases outside the gene matches: 12. CDR3 DNA: TGTGCCAGCAGCTTAGGCCTCGGACTAGAAGTTAAGGAGCAGTACTTC. It is translated as CASSLGLGLEVKEQYF.

The chain combines TRBV7-9 with TRBJ2-5; tentatively, D is TRBD2 (6 bases). This CDR3 is built from 16 residues. V dropped 4 bases and J dropped 5 bases, with 20 bases sitting between them. Germline V CDR1 and CDR2: SEHNR, FQNEAQ (reference sequence). The CDR3 DNA follows: TGTGCCAGCAGCTCTTCCGGGACTTTCGTCCGGGAGACCCAGTACTTC. Its protein product is CASSSSGTFVRETQYF.

With respect to this clonotype: Being one base from a much bigger clone, this may be a read error. V is TRBV7-2 and J is TRBJ2-6; TRBD1 is a possible D gene (6 bases). The V gene lost 5 bases and the J gene lost 2 bases, with 10 bases spanning the gap. Germline V lookup: CDR1 SGHTA, CDR2 FQGNSA. The CDR3 length is 15 residues. For the CDR3, the DNA is TGTGCCAGCAGCCCGCGACAGGCTGGGGCCAACGTCCTGACTTTC. Amino acid sequence: CASSPRQAGANVLTF.

A few counts support this clonotype. The genes are TRBV20-1 and TRBJ1-6; D possibly corresponds to TRBD1 (6 bases). Deletions cut 2 bases from V and 10 bases from J, with 15 bases between. CDR3 length: 14 amino acids. From germline, CDR1 is DFQATT and CDR2 SNEGSKA (reference sequence). In DNA, the CDR3 is TGCAGTGCTAGATCCCGACAGGCGGGATCACCCCTCCACTTT. Its translation: CSARSRQAGSPLHF.

This clonotype was detected many times. V is TRBV9 and J is TRBJ2-5; 9 nucleotides match TRBD2. Per germline, CDR1 SGDLS and CDR2 YYNGEE. The J segment lost 1 base and the V segment lost 3 bases, leaving 7 bases of the junction unmatched. The CDR3 runs to 16 residues. The DNA for the CDR3 is TGTGCCAGCAGCGCCTCTAGCGGGGAACCCCAAGAGACCCAGTACTTC. Protein product: CASSASSGEPQETQYF.

This clonotype came up many times. The chain couples TRBV10-3 to TRBJ1-6, with 7 positions matching TRBD1. CDR3 length: 14 residues. V shed 2 bases, J shed 5 bases, and the junction held 0 bases outside the gene matches. Germline V gene sequence: CDR1 ENHRY, CDR2 SYGVKD. In DNA form, the CDR3 reads TGTGCCATCAGTGAGACAGGGGATAATTCACCCCTCCACTTT. Its translation is CAISETGDNSPLHF.

The genes are TRBV29-1 and TRBJ1-2; D may be TRBD1 (5 bases). Per the germline V gene, CDR1 is SQVTM and CDR2 is ANQGSEA. CDR3 length equals 11 residues. V gave up 4 bases and J gave up 5 bases, with 8 bases separating them. This chain's CDR3 is CSVAPGYGYTF. CDR3 DNA sequence: TGCAGCGTTGCTCCAGGGTATGGCTACACCTTC.

J is TRBJ1-2 and V is TRBV29-1, with D possibly TRBD1 on 5 matching bases. Germline values: CDR1 SQVTM, CDR2 ANQGSEA. The CDR3 extends over 13 amino acids. Trimming cost V 6 bases and J 2 bases, with 13 bases left between them. CDR3 coding DNA: TGCAGCGTGTCAGGGACTGGGAACTATGGCTACACCTTC. It is translated as CSVSGTGNYGYTF.

This chain uses TRBV16 with TRBJ2-2, with D hard to call. From germline, CDR1 is KGHSY and CDR2 FQNENV. V lost 6 bases and J 7 bases, leaving 6 bases between the germline ends. CDR3 length equals 11 residues. The CDR3 region is CASSRNGELFF. CDR3 in DNA: TGTGCCAGCAGTCGAAACGGGGAGCTGTTTTTT. Full variable domain (outside the CDR3, taken from reference TRBV16 and TRBJ2-2): GEEVAQTPKHLVRGEGQKAKLYCAPIKGHSYVFWYQQVLKNEFKFLISFQNENVFDETGMPKERFSAKCLPNSPCSLEIQATKLEDSAVYFCASSRNGELFFGEGSRLTVL.

The DNA of the CDR3 is TGTGCCAGCAGCCAACGCGGACAGGATAATTCACCCCTCCACTTT. Its protein product is CASSQRGQDNSPLHF. The chain combines TRBV9 with TRBJ1-6, with TRBD1 matching over 7 bases. This CDR3 is built from 15 residues. V dropped 4 bases and J dropped 5; count of bases not matched to a gene: 6. Germline lookup yields CDR1 SGDLS and CDR2 YYNGEE.

In DNA, the CDR3 is TGTGCCACCAAGGGCAGCAGTGGTCGGATCGGGGAGCTGTTTTTT. Amino acids: CATKGSSGRIGELFF. The rearrangement links TRBV24-1 to TRBJ2-2; D not resolved. The germline gives CDR1 KGHDR, CDR2 SFDVKD. The V and J ends lost 8 bases and 7 bases respectively, with 19 bases between them. The CDR3 is 15 residues long.

This clonotype was seen a handful of times. This chain links TRBV12-3 or TRBV12-4 with TRBJ1-3; TRBD1 aligns across 8 bases. After removal of 7 bases from V and 7 bases from J, the junction contained 6 bases not matched to a gene. This CDR3 has 13 residues. The CDR3 region has the DNA TGTGCCAGCATTGGGACAGGAGGGAACACCATATATTTT. Residues: CASIGTGGNTIYF.

The chain employs TRBV2 and TRBJ2-7, with a tentative D call TRBD2 (5 bases). Trimming left V 5 bases short and J 5 bases short, with 19 bases between. Germline V gives CDR1 SNHLY, CDR2 FYNNEI. This CDR3 region has 15 residues. CDR3 nucleotide sequence: TGTGCCAGCAGTTTAGGACTTACCCGTCGAAACGAGCAGTACTTC. Translating gives CASSLGLTRRNEQYF.